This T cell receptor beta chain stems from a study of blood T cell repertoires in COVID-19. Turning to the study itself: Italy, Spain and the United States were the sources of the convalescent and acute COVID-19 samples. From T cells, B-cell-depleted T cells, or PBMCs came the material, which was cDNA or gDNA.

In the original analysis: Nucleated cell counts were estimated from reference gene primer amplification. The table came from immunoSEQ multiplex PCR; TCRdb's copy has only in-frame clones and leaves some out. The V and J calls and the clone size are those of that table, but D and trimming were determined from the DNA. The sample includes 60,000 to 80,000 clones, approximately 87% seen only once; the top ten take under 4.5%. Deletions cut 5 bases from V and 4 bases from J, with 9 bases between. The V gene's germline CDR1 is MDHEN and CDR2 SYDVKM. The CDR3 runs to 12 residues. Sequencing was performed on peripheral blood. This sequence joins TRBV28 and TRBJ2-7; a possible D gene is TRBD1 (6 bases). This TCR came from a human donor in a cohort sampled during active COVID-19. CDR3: CASSLGQYEQYF. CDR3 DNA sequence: TGTGCCAGCAGTCTCGGACAGTACGAGCAGTACTTC.